What follows is one T cell receptor (beta chain) and its context. Its specificity is not known. TCRdb independently ran MiXCR on the RT-PCR reads; one entry per CDR3 protein. Of approximately 1,100 distinct CDR3 sequences listed, approximately 88% are singletons. Germline values: CDR1 MGHRA, CDR2 YSYEKL. The CDR3 consists of 14 residues. The V and J ends lost 4 bases and 8 bases respectively, with 15 bases between them. The sample originates from a study of yellow fever vaccine responses in identical twins. Whole-study results and caveats: In identical twins, vaccine T cell responses appeared partly shared and partly individual.

This TCR was recovered from a woman younger than 30 who received the yellow fever vaccine. Sequenced material: T cells from blood (PBMCs), unsorted or a sorted subset (not recorded which), taken before or after yellow fever vaccination (not recorded which). V is TRBV4-1 and J is TRBJ2-1; a weak D match, TRBD2 (5 bases). CDR3 DNA: TGCGCCAGCAGCCCCGGGTCGAGGGATTATGAGCAGTTCTTC. Its translation: CASSPGSRDYEQFF.